This T cell receptor beta chain was identified in a study of shared clonotypes between healthy human individuals. General observations from the study: When naive CD4 clonotypes were compared across a few donors, 4% to 6.5% were shared.

V gave up 1 base and J gave up 13 bases, with 5 bases separating them. This CDR3 is built from 11 residues. CDR1 and CDR2 from the germline V gene are SEHNR and FQNEAQ (reference sequence). Original processing notes: Without quality scores, immunoSEQ junctional reads could not be filtered like full-length reads. Profiled with immunoSEQ multiplex PCR; TCRdb holds only in-frame clones, not every one. Clonal size and the V and J genes are those of that table, whereas D and trimming came from the DNA. The sample shows about 2 million clones, about 95% of them seen only once. This clone has only a few counts. The antigen is unknown. In the naive CD8 group, cells lacked CD45RO and were positively selected for CCR7, so terminally differentiated effector memory CD45RA+ cells were left out.

The sequencing sample was made of naive CD8+ T cells sorted from blood. The V and J genes are TRBV7-9 and TRBJ1-6; D ambiguous. This clonotype was sampled from a young man in good health. CDR3 in DNA: TGTGCCAGCAGCTTAGTTTCTCCCCTCCACTTT. Translating it yields CASSLVSPLHF.